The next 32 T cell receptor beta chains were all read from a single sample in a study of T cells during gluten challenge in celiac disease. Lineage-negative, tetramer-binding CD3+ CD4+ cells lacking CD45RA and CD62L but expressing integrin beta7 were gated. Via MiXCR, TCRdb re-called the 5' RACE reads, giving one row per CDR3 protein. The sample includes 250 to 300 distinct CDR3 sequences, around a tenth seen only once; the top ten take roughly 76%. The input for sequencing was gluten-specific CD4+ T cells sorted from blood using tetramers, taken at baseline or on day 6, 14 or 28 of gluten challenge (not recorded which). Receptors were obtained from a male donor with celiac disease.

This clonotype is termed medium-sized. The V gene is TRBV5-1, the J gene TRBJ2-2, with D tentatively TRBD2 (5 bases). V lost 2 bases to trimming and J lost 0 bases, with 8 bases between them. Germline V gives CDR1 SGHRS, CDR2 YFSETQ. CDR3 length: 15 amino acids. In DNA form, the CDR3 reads TGCGCCAGCAGCTTCGGCGGGCCGAACACCGGGGAGCTGTTTTTT. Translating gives CASSFGGPNTGELFF.

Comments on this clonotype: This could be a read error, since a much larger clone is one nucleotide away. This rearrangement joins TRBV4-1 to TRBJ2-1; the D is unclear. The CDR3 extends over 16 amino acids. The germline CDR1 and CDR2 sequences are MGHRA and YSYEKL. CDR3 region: CANSQDRAFSYNEQFF. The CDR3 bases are TGCGCCAACAGCCAAGATCGGGCGTTCTCCTACAATGAGCAGTTCTTC.

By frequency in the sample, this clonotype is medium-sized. Here the CDR3 reads CASSGGTGAWNTEAFF. CDR3 nucleotides: TGTGCCAGCAGCGGCGGGACAGGGGCTTGGAACACTGAAGCTTTCTTT. The chain recombines TRBV7-6 with TRBJ1-1; 10 bases line up with TRBD1. CDR3 length: 16 amino acids. V shed 5 bases and J 1 base; nucleotides not matched to a gene: 7. Germline V gives CDR1 SGHVS, CDR2 FNYEAQ.

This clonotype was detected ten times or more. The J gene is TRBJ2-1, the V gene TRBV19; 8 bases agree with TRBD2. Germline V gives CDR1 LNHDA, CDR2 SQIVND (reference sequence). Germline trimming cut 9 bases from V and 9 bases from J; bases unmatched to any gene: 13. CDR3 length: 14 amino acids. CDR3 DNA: TGTGCCAGCGCGGTAGCGGGGAGTAGTGGTGAGCAGTTCTTC. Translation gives CASAVAGSSGEQFF.

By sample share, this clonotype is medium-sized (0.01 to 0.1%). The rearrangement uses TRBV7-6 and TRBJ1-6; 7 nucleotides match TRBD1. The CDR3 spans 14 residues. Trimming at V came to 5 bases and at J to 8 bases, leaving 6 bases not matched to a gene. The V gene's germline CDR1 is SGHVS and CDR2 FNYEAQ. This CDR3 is CASSMTGFDSPLHF. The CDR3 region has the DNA TGTGCCAGCAGCATGACAGGGTTCGATTCACCCCTCCACTTT.

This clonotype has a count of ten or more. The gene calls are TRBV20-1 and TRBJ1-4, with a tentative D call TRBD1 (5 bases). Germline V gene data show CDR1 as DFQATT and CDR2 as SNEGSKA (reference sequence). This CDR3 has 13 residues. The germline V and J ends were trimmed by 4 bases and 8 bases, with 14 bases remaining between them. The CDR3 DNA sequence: TGCAGTGCTACAGGGTGGGAGAGGGAAAAACTGTTTTTT. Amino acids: CSATGWEREKLFF.

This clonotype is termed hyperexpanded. CDR3 residues: CASSLAAGLPNYGYTF. In DNA, the CDR3 is TGTGCCAGCAGCTTAGCGGCGGGGTTACCTAACTATGGCTACACCTTC. V gene TRBV7-2 combines with J gene TRBJ1-2, with unresolved D. The V and J ends lost 0 bases and 0 bases respectively, with 11 bases between them. The CDR3 has 16 amino acids. CDR1 SGHTA and CDR2 FQGNSA come from the germline V gene.

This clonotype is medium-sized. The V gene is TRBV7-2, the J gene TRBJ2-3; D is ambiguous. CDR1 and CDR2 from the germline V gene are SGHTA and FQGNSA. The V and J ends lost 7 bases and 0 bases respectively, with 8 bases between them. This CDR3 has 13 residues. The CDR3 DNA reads TGTGCCAGCAACCTACGGAGCACAGATACGCAGTATTTT. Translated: CASNLRSTDTQYF.

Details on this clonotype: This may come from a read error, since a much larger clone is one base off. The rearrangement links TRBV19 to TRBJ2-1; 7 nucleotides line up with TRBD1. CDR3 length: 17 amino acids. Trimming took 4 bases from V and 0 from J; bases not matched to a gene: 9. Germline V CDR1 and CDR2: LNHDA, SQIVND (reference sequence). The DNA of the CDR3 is TGTGCCAGTAGTACTTATAGCAGGGGGAGCTCCTACAATGAGCAGTTCTTC. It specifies CASSTYSRGSSYNEQFF.

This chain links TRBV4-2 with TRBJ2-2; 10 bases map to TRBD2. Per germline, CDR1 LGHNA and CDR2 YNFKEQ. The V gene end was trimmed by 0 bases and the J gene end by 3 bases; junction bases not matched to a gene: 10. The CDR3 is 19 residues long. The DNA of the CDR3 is TGTGCCAGCAGCCAAGATCCGGTGACTAGCGGGTGGGACACCGGGGAGCTGTTTTTT. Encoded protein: CASSQDPVTSGWDTGELFF.

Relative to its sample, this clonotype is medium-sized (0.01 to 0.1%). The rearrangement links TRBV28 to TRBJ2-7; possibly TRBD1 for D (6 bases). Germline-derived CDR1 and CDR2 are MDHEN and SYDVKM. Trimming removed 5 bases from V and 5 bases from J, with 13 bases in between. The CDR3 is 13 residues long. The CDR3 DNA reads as TGTGCCAGCAGTGTTCTACAGGGCCACGAGCAGTACTTC. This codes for CASSVLQGHEQYF.

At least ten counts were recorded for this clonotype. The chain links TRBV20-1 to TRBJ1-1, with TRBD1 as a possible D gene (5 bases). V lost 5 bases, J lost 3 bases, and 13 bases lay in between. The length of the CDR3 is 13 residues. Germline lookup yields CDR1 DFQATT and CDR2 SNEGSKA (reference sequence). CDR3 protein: CSAYQGGDTEAFF. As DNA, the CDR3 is TGCAGTGCTTACCAGGGAGGGGACACTGAAGCTTTCTTT.

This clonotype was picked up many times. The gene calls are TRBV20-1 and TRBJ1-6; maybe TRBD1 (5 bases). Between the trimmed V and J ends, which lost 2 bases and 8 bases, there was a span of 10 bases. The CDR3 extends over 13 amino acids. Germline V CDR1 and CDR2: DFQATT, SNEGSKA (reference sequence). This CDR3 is CSARLQADSPLHF. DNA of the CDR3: TGCAGTGCTAGATTACAGGCGGATTCACCCCTCCACTTT.

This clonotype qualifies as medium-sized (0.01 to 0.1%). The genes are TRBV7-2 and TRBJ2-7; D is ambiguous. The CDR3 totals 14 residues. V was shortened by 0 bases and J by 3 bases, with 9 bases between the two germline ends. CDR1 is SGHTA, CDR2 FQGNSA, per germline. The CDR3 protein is CASSLAQDGYEQYF. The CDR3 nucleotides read TGTGCCAGCAGCTTAGCGCAGGACGGCTACGAGCAGTACTTC. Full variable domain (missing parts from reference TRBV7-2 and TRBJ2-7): GAGVSQSPSNKVTEKGKDVELRCDPISGHTALYWYRQSLGQGLEFLIYFQGNSAPDKSGLPSDRFSAERTGGSVSTLTIQRTQQEDSAVYLCASSLAQDGYEQYFGPGTRLTVT.

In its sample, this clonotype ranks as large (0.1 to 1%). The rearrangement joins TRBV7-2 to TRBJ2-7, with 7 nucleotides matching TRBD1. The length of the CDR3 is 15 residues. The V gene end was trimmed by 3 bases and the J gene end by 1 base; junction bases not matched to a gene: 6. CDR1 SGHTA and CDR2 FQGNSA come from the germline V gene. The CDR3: CASSFLGTDSYEQYF. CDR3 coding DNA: TGTGCCAGCAGCTTTTTAGGGACAGATTCCTACGAGCAGTACTTC.

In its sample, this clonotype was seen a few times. Written as DNA, the CDR3 is TGTGCCAGCCAAGATCCGGTGACTAGCGGGAGAGCCGGGGAGCTGTTTTTT. It encodes CASQDPVTSGRAGELFF. The chain joins TRBV4-2 to TRBJ2-2, with 12 bases lining up with TRBD2. CDR1 is LGHNA, CDR2 YNFKEQ, per germline. This CDR3 spans 17 amino acids. After removal of 8 bases from V and 6 bases from J, the junction contained 13 bases not matched to a gene.

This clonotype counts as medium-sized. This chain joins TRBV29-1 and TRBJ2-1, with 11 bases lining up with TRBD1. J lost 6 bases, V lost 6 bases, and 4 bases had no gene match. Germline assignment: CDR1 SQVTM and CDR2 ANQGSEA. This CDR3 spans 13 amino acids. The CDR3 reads CSVWTGGFNEQFF. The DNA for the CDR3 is TGCAGCGTCTGGACAGGGGGCTTCAATGAGCAGTTCTTC.

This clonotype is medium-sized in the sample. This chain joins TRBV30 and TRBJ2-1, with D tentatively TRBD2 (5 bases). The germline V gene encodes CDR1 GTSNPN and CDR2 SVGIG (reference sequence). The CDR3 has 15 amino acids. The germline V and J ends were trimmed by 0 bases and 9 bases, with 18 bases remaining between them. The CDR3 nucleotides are TGTGCCTGGAGTGTACGGGCATGGGAGTCGGGTGAGCAGTTCTTC. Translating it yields CAWSVRAWESGEQFF.

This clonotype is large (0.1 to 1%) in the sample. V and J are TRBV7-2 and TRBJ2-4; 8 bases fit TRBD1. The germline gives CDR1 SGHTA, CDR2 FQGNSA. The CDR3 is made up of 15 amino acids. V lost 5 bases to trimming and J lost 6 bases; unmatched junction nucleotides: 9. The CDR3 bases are TGTGCCAGCAGCATTAGGGCAGGGGGCGGAAACATTCAGTACTTC. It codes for CASSIRAGGGNIQYF.

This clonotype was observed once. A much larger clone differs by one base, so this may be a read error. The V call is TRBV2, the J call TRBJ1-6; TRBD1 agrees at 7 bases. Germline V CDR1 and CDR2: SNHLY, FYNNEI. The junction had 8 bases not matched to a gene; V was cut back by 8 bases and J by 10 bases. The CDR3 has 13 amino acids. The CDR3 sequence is CASSDRVGSPLHF. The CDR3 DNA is TGTGCCAGCTCCGACAGGGTCGGGTCACCCCTCCACTTT.

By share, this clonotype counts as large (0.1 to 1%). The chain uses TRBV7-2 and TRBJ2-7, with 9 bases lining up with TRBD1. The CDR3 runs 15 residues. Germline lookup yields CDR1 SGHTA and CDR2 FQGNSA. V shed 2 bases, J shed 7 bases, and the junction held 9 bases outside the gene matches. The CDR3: CASSLRTGDSGEQYF. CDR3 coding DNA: TGTGCCAGCAGCTTAAGGACAGGGGATTCCGGGGAGCAGTACTTC.

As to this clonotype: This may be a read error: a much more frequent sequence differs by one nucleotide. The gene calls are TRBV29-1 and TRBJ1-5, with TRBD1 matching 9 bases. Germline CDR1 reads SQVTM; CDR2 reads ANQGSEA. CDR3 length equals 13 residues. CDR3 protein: CSAGQGYNQSQHF. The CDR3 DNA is TGCAGCGCGGGACAGGGATACAATCAGTCCCAGCATTTT.

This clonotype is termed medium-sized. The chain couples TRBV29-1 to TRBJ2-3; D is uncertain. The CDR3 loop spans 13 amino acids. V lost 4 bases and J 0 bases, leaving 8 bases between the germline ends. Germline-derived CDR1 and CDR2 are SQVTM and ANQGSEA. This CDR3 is CSVGVVSTDTQYF. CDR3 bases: TGCAGCGTTGGGGTGGTCAGCACAGATACGCAGTATTTT.

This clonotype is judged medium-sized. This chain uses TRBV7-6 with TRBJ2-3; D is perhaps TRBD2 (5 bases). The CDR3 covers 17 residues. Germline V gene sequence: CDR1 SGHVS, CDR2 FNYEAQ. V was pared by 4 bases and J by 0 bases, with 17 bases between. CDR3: CASSSFWSGSSTDTQYF. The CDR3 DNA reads TGTGCCAGCAGCTCCTTCTGGAGCGGATCTAGCACAGATACGCAGTATTTT.

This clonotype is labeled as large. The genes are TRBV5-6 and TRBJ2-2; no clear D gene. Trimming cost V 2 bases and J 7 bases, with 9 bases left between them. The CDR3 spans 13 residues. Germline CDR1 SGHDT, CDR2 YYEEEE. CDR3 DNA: TGTGCCAGCAGCTTTTCAACGGTCGGGGAGCTGTTTTTT. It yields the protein CASSFSTVGELFF.

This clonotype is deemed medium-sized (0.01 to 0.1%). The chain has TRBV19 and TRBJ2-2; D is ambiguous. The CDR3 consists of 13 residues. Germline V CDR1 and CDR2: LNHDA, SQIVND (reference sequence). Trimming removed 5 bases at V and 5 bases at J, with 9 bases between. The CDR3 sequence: CASSVSWTGELFF. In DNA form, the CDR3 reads TGTGCCAGTAGTGTATCATGGACCGGGGAGCTGTTTTTT.

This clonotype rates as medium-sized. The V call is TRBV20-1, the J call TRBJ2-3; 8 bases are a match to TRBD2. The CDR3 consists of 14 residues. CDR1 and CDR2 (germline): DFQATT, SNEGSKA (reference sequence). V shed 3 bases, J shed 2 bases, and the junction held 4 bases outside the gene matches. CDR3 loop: CSASSGTFTDTQYF. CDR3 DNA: TGCAGTGCTAGTAGCGGGACTTTCACAGATACGCAGTATTTT.

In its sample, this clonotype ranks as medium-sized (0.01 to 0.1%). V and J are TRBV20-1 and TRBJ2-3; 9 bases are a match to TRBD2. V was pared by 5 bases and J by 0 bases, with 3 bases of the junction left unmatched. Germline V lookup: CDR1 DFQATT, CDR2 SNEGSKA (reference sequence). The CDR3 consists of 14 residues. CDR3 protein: CSAQSGGSTDTQYF. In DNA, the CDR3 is TGCAGTGCTCAAAGCGGGGGGAGCACAGATACGCAGTATTTT.

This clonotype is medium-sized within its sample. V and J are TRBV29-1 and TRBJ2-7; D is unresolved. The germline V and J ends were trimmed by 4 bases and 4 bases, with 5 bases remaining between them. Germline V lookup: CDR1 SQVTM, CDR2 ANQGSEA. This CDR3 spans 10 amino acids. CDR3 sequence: CSVVRYEQYF. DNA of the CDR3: TGCAGCGTTGTGAGGTACGAGCAGTACTTC.

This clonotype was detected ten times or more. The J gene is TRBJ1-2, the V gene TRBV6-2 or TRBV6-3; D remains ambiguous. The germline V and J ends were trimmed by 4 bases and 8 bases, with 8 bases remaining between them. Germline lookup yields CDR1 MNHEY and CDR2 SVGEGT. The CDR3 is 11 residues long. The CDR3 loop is CASSFQRGYTF. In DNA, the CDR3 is TGTGCCAGCAGTTTTCAGAGGGGCTACACCTTC.

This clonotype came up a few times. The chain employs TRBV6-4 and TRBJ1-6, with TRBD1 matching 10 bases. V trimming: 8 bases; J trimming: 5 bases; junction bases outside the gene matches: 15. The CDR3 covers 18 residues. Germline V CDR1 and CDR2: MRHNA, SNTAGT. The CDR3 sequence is CASDGQGGIGSDNSPLHF. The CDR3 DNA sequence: TGTGCCAGCGACGGACAGGGGGGTATAGGGTCCGATAATTCACCCCTCCACTTT.

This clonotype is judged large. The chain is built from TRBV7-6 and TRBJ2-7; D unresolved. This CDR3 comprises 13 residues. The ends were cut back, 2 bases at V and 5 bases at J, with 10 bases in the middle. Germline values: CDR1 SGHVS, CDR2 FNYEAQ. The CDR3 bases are TGTGCCAGCAGCTTAATCTTTTCCCACGAGCAGTACTTC. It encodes CASSLIFSHEQYF.